These 32 T cell receptor beta chains share one sample of origin, sequenced in a study of CD8 T cells in ankylosing spondylitis. One entry per CDR3 protein, called by TCRdb with MiXCR from the 5' RACE reads. In the table there are some 220,000 distinct CDR3 sequences, more than 9% of which are singletons. The sample consisted of blood, either unsorted or a sorted T cell fraction (not recorded which). The receptors derive from a male donor with ankylosing spondylitis or in good health (not recorded which).

This clonotype was counted at least ten times. This chain links TRBV4-1 with TRBJ2-1; perhaps TRBD2 as D (7 bases). Trimming left V 1 base short and J 6 bases short, with 22 bases between. The germline V gene has CDR1 MGHRA and CDR2 YSYEKL. The CDR3 runs 18 residues. The DNA of the CDR3 is TGCGCCAGCAGCCAAGTTCAGGGGTCGCGGGAGAGAGGCAATGAGCAGTTCTTC. Translated, it gives CASSQVQGSRERGNEQFF.

Comments on this clonotype: A clone one base away is much larger, so this may be a read error. V usage is TRBV7-9 and J usage is TRBJ2-3; D not certain. Trimming took 4 bases from V and 2 from J, leaving 13 bases between them. The CDR3 is 15 residues long. Germline V CDR1 and CDR2: SEHNR, FQNEAQ (reference sequence). CDR3 amino acids: CASSSSALLTDTQYF. The CDR3 DNA is TGTGCCAGCAGCTCATCCGCACTCCTCACAGATACGCAGTATTTT.

This chain links TRBV4-1 with TRBJ2-1; possible D gene TRBD1, 5 bases. The CDR3 consists of 16 residues. The germline V gene encodes CDR1 MGHRA and CDR2 YSYEKL. Between the trimmed V and J ends, which lost 5 bases and 5 bases, there was a span of 19 bases. In DNA, the CDR3 is TGCGCCAGCAGCAACCCACAGGTCTTTCGGGACAATGAGCAGTTCTTC. It codes for CASSNPQVFRDNEQFF.

This chain uses TRBV18 with TRBJ2-1; 8 positions agree with TRBD2. The ends lost 2 bases at V and 10 bases at J; junction bases unmatched: 13. The CDR3 is made up of 16 amino acids. Germline V CDR1 and CDR2: KGHSH, LQKENI. For the CDR3, the DNA is TGTGCCAGCTCACCAAGACTGGCGGGAGGTAGAGAAGAGCAGTTCTTC. Amino acids: CASSPRLAGGREEQFF.

The table lists this clonotype with many counts. The chain uses TRBV12-3 or TRBV12-4 and TRBJ1-5; D remains ambiguous. This CDR3 has 15 residues. V lost 5 bases and J lost 0, with 11 bases in between. The CDR3 spells CASSSSPLSNQPQHF. The DNA of the CDR3 is TGTGCCAGCAGTAGTAGCCCACTTAGCAATCAGCCCCAGCATTTT.

This clonotype was seen ten or more times. The genes are TRBV9 and TRBJ2-1; 7 nucleotides match TRBD2. This CDR3 has 14 residues. Germline V gives CDR1 SGDLS, CDR2 YYNGEE. V gave up 4 bases and J gave up 7 bases; unmatched junction bases: 8. CDR3 residues: CASSPLSGGNEQFF. In nucleotides, the CDR3 is TGTGCCAGCAGCCCACTGTCGGGGGGAAATGAGCAGTTCTTC.

The rearrangement uses TRBV7-7 and TRBJ2-7; D not resolved. The V end lost 5 bases, the J end lost 7 bases, and 12 bases lay between the germline ends. Germline loops: CDR1 SSHAT, CDR2 FNYEAQ (reference sequence). This CDR3 comprises 12 residues. As DNA, the CDR3 is TGTGCCAGCAGCGGTTTAGACGGGGAGCAGTACTTC. This codes for CASSGLDGEQYF.

This clonotype was seen repeatedly, ten times or more. The J gene is TRBJ2-1, the V gene TRBV6-5; D unresolved. This CDR3 has 14 amino acids. V dropped 2 bases and J dropped 3 bases, with 8 bases sitting between them. Germline V gene data show CDR1 as MNHEY and CDR2 as SVGAGI. The CDR3 spells CASSYGGIYNEQFF. In DNA form, the CDR3 reads TGTGCCAGCAGTTACGGTGGGATCTACAATGAGCAGTTCTTC.

V usage is TRBV30 and J usage is TRBJ2-7, with 8 bases identical to TRBD1. Germline V gene data show CDR1 as GTSNPN and CDR2 as SVGIG (reference sequence). V lost 0 bases, J lost 2 bases, and 6 bases stayed unmatched. This CDR3 spans 15 amino acids. Here the CDR3 DNA reads TGTGCCTGGAGTGTACCCGGACAGGGCACCTACGAGCAGTACTTC. Translating it yields CAWSVPGQGTYEQYF.

This clonotype was detected ten times or more. The rearrangement joins TRBV6-6 to TRBJ1-1, with D possibly being TRBD1 (5 bases). V shed 2 bases and J shed 8 bases, with 12 bases lying between them. The germline V gene encodes CDR1 MNHNY and CDR2 SVGAGI (reference sequence). This CDR3 has 13 amino acids. The CDR3 sequence: CASSYPGVGEAFF. CDR3 DNA: TGTGCCAGCAGTTACCCGGGGGTAGGAGAAGCTTTCTTT.

There are a few counts of this clonotype. V usage is TRBV20-1 and J usage is TRBJ2-5, with TRBD2 matching 8 bases. From germline, CDR1 is DFQATT and CDR2 SNEGSKA (reference sequence). With 3 bases clipped from V and 1 base from J, the junction kept 10 bases outside the gene matches. This CDR3 has 16 residues. CDR3 bases: TGCAGTGCTAGGAGAGCGGGAGATTCCCCCCAAGAGACCCAGTACTTC. Protein product: CSARRAGDSPQETQYF.

This clonotype appeared many times. Written as DNA, the CDR3 is TGTGCCAGCAGGCACGACAGCACTGAAGCTTTCTTT. This sequence encodes CASRHDSTEAFF. The chain joins TRBV12-3 or TRBV12-4 to TRBJ1-1; D is possibly TRBD1 (5 bases). This CDR3 region has 12 residues. Trimming left V 6 bases short and J 4 bases short, with 9 bases between.

This clonotype has ten or more counts. The chain joins TRBV7-2 to TRBJ2-5, with 10 bases matching TRBD2. Germline CDR1 reads SGHTA; CDR2 reads FQGNSA. V trimming: 5 bases; J trimming: 3 bases; junction bases outside the gene matches: 9. CDR3 size: 16 residues. CDR3 bases: TGTGCCAGCAGCGTCATAAGCGGGGGGGCTAAAGAGACCCAGTACTTC. Protein sequence: CASSVISGGAKETQYF.

This clonotype was picked up many times. The rearrangement joins TRBV12-3 or TRBV12-4 to TRBJ2-5; 9 positions match TRBD1. The CDR3 is 14 residues long. After removal of 5 bases from V and 5 bases from J, the junction contained 6 bases not matched to a gene. CDR3 protein: CASSPTGGWETQYF. CDR3 DNA: TGTGCCAGCAGTCCGACAGGGGGATGGGAGACCCAGTACTTC.

This clonotype was observed a handful of times. The V and J genes are TRBV5-1 and TRBJ2-3, with D tentatively TRBD1 or TRBD2 (5 bases each). Between the trimmed V and J ends, which lost 3 bases and 4 bases, there was a span of 18 bases. Germline V gene lookup returns CDR1 SGHRS and CDR2 YFSETQ. This CDR3 contains 16 residues. The CDR3 spells CASSSRDLEMADTQYF. The CDR3 nucleotides read TGCGCCAGCAGCTCACGGGACCTTGAAATGGCAGATACGCAGTATTTT.

This clonotype appeared many times. This chain connects TRBV12-3 or TRBV12-4 to TRBJ2-1; the match to TRBD2 covers 7 bases. V trimming: 5 bases; J trimming: 5 bases; junction bases outside the gene matches: 15. The CDR3 is made up of 17 amino acids. CDR3: CASSVSAGELFHNEQFF. Written as DNA, the CDR3 is TGTGCCAGCAGTGTGTCGGCGGGAGAATTATTCCACAATGAGCAGTTCTTC.

This clonotype occurred many times. This CDR3 is CASSLRLTSTDTQYF. CDR3 bases: TGCGCCAGCAGCCTAAGACTTACTAGCACAGATACGCAGTATTTT. This rearrangement joins TRBV5-1 to TRBJ2-3, with unresolved D. With 4 bases removed from V and 0 bases from J, the gap between germline ends came to 12 bases. The length of the CDR3 is 15 residues. The germline gives CDR1 SGHRS, CDR2 YFSETQ.

This chain joins TRBV7-2 and TRBJ1-1; D perhaps matches TRBD1 (5 bases). This CDR3 has 13 residues. CDR1 and CDR2 from the germline V gene are SGHTA and FQGNSA. With 2 bases removed from V and 6 bases from J, the gap between germline ends came to 10 bases. The CDR3 sequence: CASSLQGGAEAFF. Written as DNA, the CDR3 is TGTGCCAGCAGCTTACAGGGTGGGGCTGAAGCTTTCTTT. The entire variable domain, with the rest obtained from reference TRBV7-2 and TRBJ1-1, is as follows: GAGVSQSPSNKVTEKGKDVELRCDPISGHTALYWYRQSLGQGLEFLIYFQGNSAPDKSGLPSDRFSAERTGGSVSTLTIQRTQQEDSAVYLCASSLQGGAEAFFGQGTRLTVV.

This clonotype was detected ten times or more. This chain joins TRBV3-1 and TRBJ2-7; D gene unclear. The CDR3 loop spans 14 amino acids. Trimming took off 4 bases at V and 0 bases at J, with 10 bases between the two ends. CDR1 is LGHDT, CDR2 YNNKEL, per germline (reference sequence). This chain's CDR3 is CASSLGSPSYEQYF. The DNA for the CDR3 is TGTGCCAGCAGCCTGGGGTCCCCCTCCTACGAGCAGTACTTC.

The genes are TRBV18 and TRBJ2-1; possibly TRBD2 for D (6 bases). The length of the CDR3 is 13 residues. Trimming removed 3 bases from V and 10 bases from J, with 13 bases in between. Germline V CDR1 and CDR2: KGHSH, LQKENI. The CDR3 protein is CASSPLATAEQFF. The CDR3 DNA reads TGTGCCAGCTCACCGCTAGCGACCGCCGAGCAGTTCTTC.

At least ten counts were recorded for this clonotype. The rearrangement links TRBV5-1 to TRBJ2-2, with 11 positions matching TRBD2. The germline gives CDR1 SGHRS, CDR2 YFSETQ. This CDR3 has 16 residues. The V gene end was trimmed by 4 bases and the J gene end by 1 base; junction bases not matched to a gene: 3. The CDR3 protein is CASSTGTSGNTGELFF. The CDR3 DNA is TGCGCCAGCAGCACCGGGACTAGCGGGAACACCGGGGAGCTGTTTTTT.

In its sample, this clonotype was seen many times. This rearrangement joins TRBV20-1 to TRBJ1-6; D remains ambiguous. CDR3 length equals 16 residues. CDR1 is DFQATT, CDR2 SNEGSKA, per germline (reference sequence). Deletions cut 0 bases from V and 10 bases from J, with 19 bases between. The CDR3 spells CSARDMGLAEMSPLHF. The CDR3 nucleotides read TGCAGTGCTAGAGATATGGGTTTGGCCGAGATGTCACCCCTCCACTTT.

This clonotype was detected only a few times. The chain combines TRBV11-1 with TRBJ2-1, with 10 bases matching TRBD2. The junction had 0 bases not matched to a gene; V was cut back by 2 bases and J by 8 bases. This CDR3 comprises 13 residues. CDR1 SGHAT and CDR2 FQDESV come from the germline V gene (reference sequence). This CDR3 is CASSLSGRDEQFF. The CDR3 DNA follows: TGTGCCAGCAGCTTAAGCGGGAGGGATGAGCAGTTCTTC.

This clonotype appeared many times. As DNA, the CDR3 is TGCGCCAGCAGTCCCGGGACAGGGACCTCTTACGAGCAGTACTTC. Translated: CASSPGTGTSYEQYF. The gene calls are TRBV5-1 and TRBJ2-7; 9 positions agree with TRBD1. Losses at the gene ends were 5 bases for V and 4 bases for J; bases not matched to a gene: 10. This CDR3 is 15 amino acids long. Germline-derived CDR1 and CDR2 are SGHRS and YFSETQ.

The chain uses TRBV4-2 and TRBJ2-3; weak D call: TRBD2 (6 bases). CDR3 size: 17 residues. Germline V gene lookup returns CDR1 LGHNA and CDR2 YNFKEQ. The V end was cut by 0 bases, the J end by 6 bases, with 19 bases between. CDR3 sequence (DNA): TGTGCCAGCAGCCAAGACCGTGGTAGCGGTACCGCCGATACGCAGTATTTT. Its translation is CASSQDRGSGTADTQYF.

Many counts were recorded for this clonotype. V is TRBV5-1 and J is TRBJ2-7; 9 nucleotides align to TRBD1. The ends lost 4 bases at V and 4 bases at J; junction bases unmatched: 6. This CDR3 region has 14 residues. Germline assignment: CDR1 SGHRS and CDR2 YFSETQ. The CDR3, as DNA: TGCGCCAGCAGCCCCCGGGACAGGGAGTACGAGCAGTACTTC. This codes for CASSPRDREYEQYF.

The rearrangement uses TRBV12-3 or TRBV12-4 and TRBJ1-2; weak D call: TRBD1 (5 bases). Trimming left V 5 bases short and J 4 bases short, with 14 bases between. The CDR3 is made up of 14 amino acids. CDR3 amino acids: CASSPPPGTYGYTF. CDR3 nucleotide sequence: TGTGCCAGCAGTCCCCCTCCAGGGACCTATGGCTACACCTTC.

The sample holds many counts of this clonotype. The V and J genes are TRBV12-3 or TRBV12-4 and TRBJ2-2, with 8 nucleotides matching TRBD1. V dropped 3 bases and J dropped 3; count of bases not matched to a gene: 6. The CDR3 is made up of 16 amino acids. The chain's CDR3 is CASSFQGALDTGELFF. DNA of the CDR3: TGTGCCAGCAGTTTTCAGGGGGCCCTCGACACCGGGGAGCTGTTTTTT.

This clonotype was counted at least ten times. This rearrangement joins TRBV5-1 to TRBJ2-2; the match to TRBD1 covers 8 bases. With 2 bases clipped from V and 6 bases from J, the junction kept 9 bases outside the gene matches. This CDR3 region has 16 residues. Per the germline V gene, CDR1 is SGHRS and CDR2 is YFSETQ. The CDR3 region has the DNA TGCGCCAGCAGCTTCCGACAGGGGTTGTTGGCCGGGGAGCTGTTTTTT. As protein: CASSFRQGLLAGELFF.

The chain couples TRBV3-1 to TRBJ2-5; unclear D gene. CDR3 length: 14 residues. CDR1 is LGHDT, CDR2 YNNKEL, per germline (reference sequence). Trimming took 2 bases from V and 2 from J, leaving 9 bases between them. DNA for the CDR3: TGTGCCAGCAGCCAAATGGGATCTCAAGAGACCCAGTACTTC. Its protein is CASSQMGSQETQYF.

A remark on this clonotype: A much larger clone differs by one base, so this may be a read error. The chain employs TRBV20-1 and TRBJ2-1; 7 nucleotides align to TRBD2. This CDR3 is 17 amino acids long. CDR1 and CDR2 from the germline V gene are DFQATT and SNEGSKA (reference sequence). DNA of the CDR3: TGCTGTGCTAGGGATGCGGGAGCGCCCTTGACCTACAATGAGCAGTTCTTC. This encodes CCARDAGAPLTYNEQFF.

Ten or more counts support this clonotype. J is TRBJ2-5 and V is TRBV4-1, with 8 bases aligning to TRBD1. Germline V gene data show CDR1 as MGHRA and CDR2 as YSYEKL. This CDR3 comprises 17 residues. The J segment lost 2 bases and the V segment lost 0 bases, leaving 8 bases of the junction unmatched. The CDR3 region is CASSQELRTGRQETQYF. As DNA, the CDR3 is TGCGCCAGCAGCCAAGAACTTCGGACAGGGCGACAAGAGACCCAGTACTTC.